Here is one TCR beta chain with its context. Antigen unknown. The entry originates in a study of memory B cells and T cells in multiple sclerosis. The CDR3 runs 14 residues. Per the germline V gene, CDR1 is LNHDA and CDR2 is SQIVND (reference sequence). J was trimmed by 6 bases and V by 8 bases; bases with no gene match: 5. Separate sequencing covered autoproliferating (CFSE-dim) and non-proliferating (CFSE-high) T cells from stimulus-free culture. Cultures began with fewer than 5.5x10^7 CFSE-labeled PBMCs, unstimulated for around 7 days, with replicate wells pooled. Clones were sequenced by immunoSEQ multiplex PCR, and TCRdb holds only the in-frame ones, with some missing. The sample consists of 40,000 to 50,000 clones, around 80% of them appearing once.

This sequence joins TRBV19 and TRBJ1-5; 12 nucleotides align to TRBD1. This receptor was taken from a human donor with multiple sclerosis. Sequencing was performed on PBMCs from blood kept in culture. This CDR3 is CASWGQGASQPQHF. CDR3 nucleotides: TGTGCCAGTTGGGGACAGGGGGCTTCTCAGCCCCAGCATTTT.